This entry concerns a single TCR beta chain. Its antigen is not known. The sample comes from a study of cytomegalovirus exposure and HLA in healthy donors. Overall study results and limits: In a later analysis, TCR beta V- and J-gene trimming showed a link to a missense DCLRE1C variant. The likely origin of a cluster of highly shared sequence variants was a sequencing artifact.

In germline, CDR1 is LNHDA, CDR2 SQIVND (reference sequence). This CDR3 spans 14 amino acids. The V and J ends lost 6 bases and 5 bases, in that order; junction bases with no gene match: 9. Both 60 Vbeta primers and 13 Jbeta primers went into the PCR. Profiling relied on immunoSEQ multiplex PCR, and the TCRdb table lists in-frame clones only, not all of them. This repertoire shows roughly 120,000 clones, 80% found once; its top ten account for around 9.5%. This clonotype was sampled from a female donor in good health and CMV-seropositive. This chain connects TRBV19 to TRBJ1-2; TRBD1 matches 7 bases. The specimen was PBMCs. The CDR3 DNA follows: TGTGCCAGTAGGAACTCCGACAGGGTATATGGCTACACCTTC. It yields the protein CASRNSDRVYGYTF.